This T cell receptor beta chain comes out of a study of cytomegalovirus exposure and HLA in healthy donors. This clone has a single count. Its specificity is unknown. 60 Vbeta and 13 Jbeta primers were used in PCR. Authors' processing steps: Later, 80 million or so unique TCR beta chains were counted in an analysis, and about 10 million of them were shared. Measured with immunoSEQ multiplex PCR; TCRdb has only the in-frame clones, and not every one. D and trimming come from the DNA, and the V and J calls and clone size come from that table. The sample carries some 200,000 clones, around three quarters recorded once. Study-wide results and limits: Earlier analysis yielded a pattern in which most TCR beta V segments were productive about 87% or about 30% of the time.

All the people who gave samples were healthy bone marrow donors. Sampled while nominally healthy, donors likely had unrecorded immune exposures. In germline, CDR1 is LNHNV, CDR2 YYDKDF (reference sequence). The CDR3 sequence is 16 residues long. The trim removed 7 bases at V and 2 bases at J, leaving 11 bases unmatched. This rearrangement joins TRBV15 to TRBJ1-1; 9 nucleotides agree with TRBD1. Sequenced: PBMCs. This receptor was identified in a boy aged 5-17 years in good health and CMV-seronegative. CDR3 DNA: TGTGCCACCACGGGTCCCGAGGACAGGGGAAACACTGAAGCTTTCTTT. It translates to CATTGPEDRGNTEAFF.